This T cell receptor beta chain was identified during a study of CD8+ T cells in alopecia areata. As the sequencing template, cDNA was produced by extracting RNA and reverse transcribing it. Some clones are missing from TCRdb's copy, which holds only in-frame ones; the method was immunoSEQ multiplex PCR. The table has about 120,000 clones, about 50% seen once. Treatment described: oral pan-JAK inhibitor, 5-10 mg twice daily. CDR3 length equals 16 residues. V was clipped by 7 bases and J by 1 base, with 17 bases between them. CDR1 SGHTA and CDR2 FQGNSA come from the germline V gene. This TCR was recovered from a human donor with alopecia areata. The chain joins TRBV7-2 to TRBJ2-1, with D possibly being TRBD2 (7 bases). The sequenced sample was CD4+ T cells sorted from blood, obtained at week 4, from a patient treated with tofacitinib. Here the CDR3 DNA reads TGTGCCAGCAAAACAACGGCGGGGGCTTCCTACAATGAGCAGTTCTTC. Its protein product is CASKTTAGASYNEQFF.